These 30 T cell receptor beta chains originate from one sample sequenced in a study of blood T cell repertoires in COVID-19. Libraries were prepared by immunoSEQ multiplex PCR; TCRdb keeps only in-frame clonotypes and omits some of them. The sample has about 310,000 clones; 87% are singletons. Sequenced: peripheral blood. These receptors originate from a woman aged 50 to 65 who had recovered from COVID-19.

This chain links TRBV2 with TRBJ1-2; no clear D gene. The germline CDR1 and CDR2 sequences are SNHLY and FYNNEI. V shed 4 bases and J shed 4 bases, with 10 bases lying between them. The CDR3 has 13 residues. The CDR3 DNA sequence: TGTGCCAGCAGTGTCCAAGTTAGCTATGGCTACACCTTC. It yields the protein CASSVQVSYGYTF.

This clone has just one count. This chain uses TRBV9 with TRBJ1-1; a weak D match, TRBD1 (6 bases). Germline CDR1 SGDLS, CDR2 YYNGEE. Trimming cost V 4 bases and J 0 bases, with 13 bases left between them. There are 15 residues in the CDR3. The CDR3 protein is CASSPGAGVNTEAFF. CDR3 nucleotides: TGTGCCAGCAGCCCCGGGGCAGGGGTGAACACTGAAGCTTTCTTT.

CDR3 sequence: CASSRDRGNGYGYTF. CDR3 sequence (DNA): TGTGCCAGCAGCAGGGACAGGGGGAATGGCTATGGCTACACCTTC. The genes are TRBV6-5 and TRBJ1-2; 11 nucleotides line up with TRBD1. There are 15 residues in the CDR3. J lost 4 bases, V lost 6 bases, and 7 bases had no gene match. The germline V gene encodes CDR1 MNHEY and CDR2 SVGAGI.

The V gene is TRBV10-3, the J gene TRBJ1-2; 10 nucleotides align to TRBD1. From germline, CDR1 is ENHRY and CDR2 SYGVKD. The CDR3 runs to 15 residues. V dropped 3 bases and J dropped 7; count of bases not matched to a gene: 8. DNA of the CDR3: TGTGCCATCAGTGACCCGGGACAGGGGACGCGTGGCTACACCTTC. It translates to CAISDPGQGTRGYTF.

The V and J genes are TRBV4-1 and TRBJ1-1, with D uncertain. V was shortened by 3 bases and J by 1 base, with 6 bases between the two germline ends. The CDR3 covers 13 residues. The V gene's germline CDR1 is MGHRA and CDR2 YSYEKL. This CDR3 reads CASSQSRNTEAFF. The CDR3 DNA reads as TGCGCCAGCAGCCAGAGTAGGAACACTGAAGCTTTCTTT.

The V and J genes are TRBV7-6 and TRBJ2-5, with 7 bases fitting TRBD1. Germline CDR1 SGHVS, CDR2 FNYEAQ. The CDR3 is made up of 14 amino acids. With V trimmed by 5 bases and J by 2 bases, 5 bases remained unmatched. The CDR3 reads CASSQGTAQETQYF. As DNA, the CDR3 is TGTGCCAGCAGCCAGGGGACAGCTCAAGAGACCCAGTACTTC.

The sample holds a few counts of this clone. The V and J genes are TRBV2 and TRBJ1-6; no clear D. Germline CDR1 and CDR2: SNHLY and FYNNEI. The V end lost 0 bases, the J end lost 8 bases, and 11 bases lay between the germline ends. This CDR3 has 15 residues. CDR3 region: CASSEAYTTYSPLHF. Written as DNA, the CDR3 is TGTGCCAGCAGTGAAGCCTACACGACATATTCACCCCTCCACTTT. The whole variable domain, filled in from reference TRBV2 and TRBJ1-6, reads EPEVTQTPSHQVTQMGQEVILRCVPISNHLYFYWYRQILGQKVEFLVSFYNNEISEKSEIFDDQFSVERPDGSNFTLKIRSTKLEDSAMYFCASSEAYTTYSPLHFGNGTRLTVT.

V gene TRBV4-3 combines with J gene TRBJ1-4; 12 nucleotides match TRBD1. CDR3 length equals 16 residues. V lost 0 bases, J lost 8 bases, and 4 bases stayed unmatched. CDR1 and CDR2 (germline): LGHNA, YSLEER. The CDR3 DNA reads as TGCGCCAGCAGCCAAGATCTCGGGACAGGGGGCGAAAAACTGTTTTTT. Translation gives CASSQDLGTGGEKLFF.

This clone showed up just once. The chain carries TRBV27 and TRBJ2-7, with a possible D match to TRBD2 (5 bases). The germline gives CDR1 MNHEY, CDR2 SMNVEV (reference sequence). V lost 8 bases and J 2 bases, leaving 16 bases between the germline ends. The CDR3 has 14 residues. Here the CDR3 reads CASLSAGYPYEQYF. The CDR3 region has the DNA TGTGCCAGCCTCTCCGCGGGCTACCCCTACGAGCAGTACTTC.

This chain uses TRBV19 with TRBJ2-1; 7 bases agree with TRBD2. This CDR3 contains 16 residues. Per germline, CDR1 LNHDA and CDR2 SQIVND (reference sequence). V shed 1 base and J 0 bases; nucleotides not matched to a gene: 3. In DNA, the CDR3 is TGTGCCAGTAGTATAGGAGGGAGGGCCTCCTACAATGAGCAGTTCTTC. Amino acids: CASSIGGRASYNEQFF.

This chain joins TRBV2 and TRBJ2-7; D is possibly TRBD2 (6 bases). Trimming removed 8 bases at V and 5 bases at J, with 16 bases between. The CDR3 has 13 amino acids. Germline CDR1 reads SNHLY; CDR2 reads FYNNEI. The CDR3 is CASYRLALNEQYF. The CDR3 DNA follows: TGTGCCAGCTATCGTCTAGCGCTAAACGAGCAGTACTTC.

This clone is a singleton in its sample. CDR3 amino acids: CASSSLRAGGFEQYF. CDR3 nucleotides: TGTGCCAGCAGCTCCCTTAGAGCGGGAGGATTCGAGCAGTACTTC. The chain recombines TRBV7-2 with TRBJ2-7; TRBD2 matches 9 bases. The CDR3 sequence is 15 residues long. Germline CDR1 SGHTA, CDR2 FQGNSA. The V and J ends lost 4 bases and 6 bases, in that order; junction bases with no gene match: 10. The full variable domain, its missing parts supplied by reference TRBV7-2 and TRBJ2-7, is GAGVSQSPSNKVTEKGKDVELRCDPISGHTALYWYRQSLGQGLEFLIYFQGNSAPDKSGLPSDRFSAERTGGSVSTLTIQRTQQEDSAVYLCASSSLRAGGFEQYFGPGTRLTVT.

The chain carries TRBV2 and TRBJ2-1; 9 nucleotides agree with TRBD2. Trimming removed 7 bases from V and 14 bases from J; junction bases left unmatched: 6. This CDR3 region has 11 residues. Per germline, CDR1 SNHLY and CDR2 FYNNEI. The CDR3 is CASKGSGGKFF. CDR3 nucleotide sequence: TGTGCCAGCAAAGGAAGCGGGGGGAAGTTCTTC.

This clone was seen a single time. This chain connects TRBV7-3 to TRBJ1-1; the D is unclear. CDR1 SGHTA and CDR2 FQGTGA come from the germline V gene. V was clipped by 3 bases and J by 3 bases, with 8 bases between them. There are 13 residues in the CDR3. This CDR3 reads CASSFSEDTEAFF. The CDR3, as DNA: TGTGCCAGCAGCTTCTCGGAGGACACTGAAGCTTTCTTT.

The J gene is TRBJ2-7, the V gene TRBV6-1; D is ambiguous. V lost 7 bases and J lost 6, with 10 bases in between. The CDR3 loop spans 11 amino acids. Germline assignment: CDR1 MNHNS and CDR2 SASEGT. CDR3 protein: CASTKSGEQYF. In DNA form, the CDR3 reads TGTGCCAGCACTAAGTCGGGCGAGCAGTACTTC.

V usage is TRBV4-3 and J usage is TRBJ2-3; TRBD2 aligns across 8 bases. The V gene end was trimmed by 0 bases and the J gene end by 6 bases; junction bases not matched to a gene: 5. Germline V gene sequence: CDR1 LGHNA, CDR2 YSLEER. The CDR3 has 15 residues. The CDR3 loop is CASSQDGTSSDTQYF. The CDR3 DNA sequence: TGCGCCAGCAGCCAAGATGGGACTAGTTCTGATACGCAGTATTTT.

The V and J genes are TRBV27 and TRBJ1-5; D unclear. Germline V gene data show CDR1 as MNHEY and CDR2 as SMNVEV (reference sequence). This CDR3 comprises 12 residues. Trimming removed 2 bases at V and 10 bases at J, with 9 bases between. As DNA, the CDR3 is TGTGCCAGCAGTTTACCAGGTCGCCCCCAGCATTTT. This sequence encodes CASSLPGRPQHF.

J is TRBJ1-1 and V is TRBV5-5, with D hard to call. Germline CDR1 is SGHKS and CDR2 is YYEKEE (reference sequence). V was pared by 2 bases and J by 0 bases, with 8 bases between. CDR3 length: 14 residues. This chain's CDR3 is CASSFATVNTEAFF. The CDR3 DNA is TGTGCCAGCAGCTTTGCCACAGTGAACACTGAAGCTTTCTTT.

This clone is a singleton in its sample. This sequence joins TRBV7-9 and TRBJ1-1; maybe TRBD1 (5 bases). There are 15 residues in the CDR3. CDR1 is SEHNR, CDR2 FQNEAQ, per germline (reference sequence). V lost 5 bases, J lost 4 bases, and 17 bases lay in between. Here the CDR3 reads CASSSMGLSGTEAFF. The CDR3 DNA reads TGTGCCAGCAGCAGTATGGGACTGTCGGGCACTGAAGCTTTCTTT.

This chain uses TRBV5-4 with TRBJ2-2; D unresolved. V was clipped by 2 bases and J by 6 bases, with 5 bases between them. The CDR3 totals 12 residues. CDR1 and CDR2 (germline): SGHNT, YYREEE (reference sequence). Here the CDR3 reads CASSFQSGELFF. The CDR3 bases are TGTGCCAGCAGCTTTCAGTCCGGGGAGCTGTTTTTT.

The V call is TRBV29-1, the J call TRBJ1-5, with a possible D match to TRBD1 (6 bases). The germline CDR1 and CDR2 sequences are SQVTM and ANQGSEA. The V end was cut by 6 bases, the J end by 3 bases, with 12 bases between. This CDR3 is built from 13 residues. CDR3 bases: TGCAGCGTGGTACAGGGAAACAATCAGCCCCAGCATTTT. Translating it yields CSVVQGNNQPQHF.

The V call is TRBV28, the J call TRBJ2-7; TRBD1 matches 7 bases. This CDR3 has 20 amino acids. CDR1 MDHEN and CDR2 SYDVKM come from the germline V gene. Unmatched junction bases numbered 22, after V lost 2 bases and J lost 3 bases. The CDR3 DNA reads TGTGCCAGCAGTTTACCTTCTTCCCCAAAAATAAAAGGGACAGACTACGAGCAGTACTTC. Protein: CASSLPSSPKIKGTDYEQYF.

This clone has just one count. J is TRBJ1-2 and V is TRBV7-2; TRBD1 agrees at 7 bases. V lost 1 base, J lost 4 bases, and 6 bases stayed unmatched. Germline CDR1 reads SGHTA; CDR2 reads FQGNSA. There are 15 residues in the CDR3. The chain's CDR3 is CASSLDTGATYGYTF. For the CDR3, the DNA is TGTGCCAGCAGCTTAGATACAGGGGCAACCTATGGCTACACCTTC.

The chain employs TRBV5-6 and TRBJ2-7; 13 bases are a match to TRBD2. V lost 4 bases, J lost 5 bases, and 9 bases stayed unmatched. This CDR3 is 16 amino acids long. Per germline, CDR1 SGHDT and CDR2 YYEEEE. The CDR3 region is CASSRAGLAGENEQYF. In DNA, the CDR3 is TGTGCCAGCAGCCGAGCAGGACTAGCGGGAGAAAACGAGCAGTACTTC.

Points on this clone: The junction departs from the called germline gene at one end, perhaps through a read error. The chain recombines TRBV4-1 with TRBJ1-2; D remains unclear. The CDR3 runs 14 residues. Germline V CDR1 and CDR2: MGHRA, YSYEKL. The CDR3 coding sequence is TGCGCCAGCAGCCAAGAACGGGGTATAACCCCACCTTTCTTC. This codes for CASSQERGITPPFF.

The chain employs TRBV19 and TRBJ1-1; possible D gene TRBD1, 6 bases. Germline CDR1 LNHDA, CDR2 SQIVND (reference sequence). V was clipped by 10 bases and J by 4 bases, with 13 bases between them. The CDR3 covers 12 residues. CDR3 in amino acids: CAISTGSTEAFF. DNA for the CDR3: TGTGCCATCTCTACAGGGAGCACTGAAGCTTTCTTT.

J is TRBJ2-3 and V is TRBV18, with 9 bases aligning to TRBD1. The junction had 5 bases not matched to a gene; V was cut back by 8 bases and J by 2 bases. This CDR3 has 14 amino acids. Germline loops: CDR1 KGHSH, CDR2 LQKENI. The CDR3 here is CASRDRENTDTQYF. The CDR3 DNA sequence: TGTGCCAGCCGGGACAGGGAGAACACAGATACGCAGTATTTT.

V is TRBV30 and J is TRBJ2-1; a possible D gene is TRBD2 (6 bases). Germline V gene sequence: CDR1 GTSNPN, CDR2 SVGIG (reference sequence). The CDR3 is 12 amino acids. Trimming removed 2 bases at V and 8 bases at J, with 10 bases between. CDR3 in amino acids: CAWSPGRHEQFF. The CDR3 coding sequence is TGTGCCTGGAGTCCTGGGAGGCATGAGCAGTTCTTC. Complete variable domain (other parts from reference TRBV30 and TRBJ2-1): SQTIHQWPATLVQPVGSPLSLECTVEGTSNPNLYWYRQAAGRGLQLLFYSVGIGQISSEVPQNLSASRPQDRQFILSSKKLLLSDSGFYLCAWSPGRHEQFFGPGTRLTVL.

The rearrangement uses TRBV5-6 and TRBJ2-5; 7 positions match TRBD1. Germline CDR1 and CDR2: SGHDT and YYEEEE. The ends lost 4 bases at V and 3 bases at J; junction bases unmatched: 3. This CDR3 comprises 13 residues. The CDR3 spells CASSPGTEETQYF. The CDR3 DNA follows: TGTGCCAGCAGCCCCGGGACAGAAGAGACCCAGTACTTC.

This clone has only a few counts. The chain has TRBV7-2 and TRBJ1-2, with a weak D call TRBD1 (6 bases). Germline assignment: CDR1 SGHTA and CDR2 FQGNSA. The CDR3 runs 13 residues. Trimming took off 4 bases at V and 8 bases at J, with 14 bases between the two ends. The CDR3 spells CASSSWTVWGYTF. CDR3 bases: TGTGCCAGCAGCTCGTGGACAGTCTGGGGCTACACCTTC.